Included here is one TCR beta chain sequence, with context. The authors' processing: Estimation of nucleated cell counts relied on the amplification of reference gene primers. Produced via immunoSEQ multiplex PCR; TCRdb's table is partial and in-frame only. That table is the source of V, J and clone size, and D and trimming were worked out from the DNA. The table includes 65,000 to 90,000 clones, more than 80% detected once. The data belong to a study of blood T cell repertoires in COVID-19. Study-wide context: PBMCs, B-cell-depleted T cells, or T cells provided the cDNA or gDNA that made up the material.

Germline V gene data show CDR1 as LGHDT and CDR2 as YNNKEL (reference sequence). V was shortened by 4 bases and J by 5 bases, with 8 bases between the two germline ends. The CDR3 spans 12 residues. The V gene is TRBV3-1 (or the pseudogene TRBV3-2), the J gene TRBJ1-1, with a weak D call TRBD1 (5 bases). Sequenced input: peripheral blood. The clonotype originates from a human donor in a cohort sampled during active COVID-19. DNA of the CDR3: TGTGCCAGCAGCCCGGGGGGAACTGAAGCTTTCTTT. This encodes CASSPGGTEAFF.